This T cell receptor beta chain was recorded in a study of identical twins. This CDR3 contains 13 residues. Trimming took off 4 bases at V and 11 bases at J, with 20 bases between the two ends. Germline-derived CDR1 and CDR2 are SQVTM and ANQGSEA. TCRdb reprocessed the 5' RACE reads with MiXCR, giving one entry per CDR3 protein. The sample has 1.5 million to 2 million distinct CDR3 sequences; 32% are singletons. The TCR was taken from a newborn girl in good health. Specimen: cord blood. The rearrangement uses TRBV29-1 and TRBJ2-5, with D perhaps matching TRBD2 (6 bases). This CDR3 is CSVARDSSMSQYF. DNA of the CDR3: TGCAGCGTTGCCCGGGACTCTTCGATGTCACAGTACTTC.